This TCR beta chain appears in the sequencing data of a study of T cell responses to AZD1222 COVID-19 vaccine. Study-level findings and limits: Every sample of the repertoires postdated the peak T cell response.

This table comes from immunoSEQ multiplex PCR, and its TCRdb copy is limited to in-frame clones, with some not included. The sample holds 140,000 to 150,000 clones; approximately 89% are singletons and the top ten take around 5.2%. This CDR3 is 14 amino acids long. Germline assignment: CDR1 SGHTA and CDR2 FQGTGA. The trim removed 2 bases at V and 7 bases at J, leaving 4 bases unmatched. As regards this clone: Its antigen remains unknown.

The chain couples TRBV7-3 to TRBJ2-2; TRBD1 aligns across 7 bases. This sequence originates from an adult in good health. Sequencing used peripheral blood, obtained on day 0 of AZD1222 vaccination. CDR3 sequence reads: CASSLGQGVGELFF. The CDR3 DNA reads TGTGCCAGCAGCTTAGGGCAGGGGGTCGGGGAGCTGTTTTTT.